The following is a T cell receptor (beta chain) sequence with its context. Its antigen specificity is not known. Germline is not matched at one junction end, which may reflect a read error. The method was the immunoSEQ multiplex PCR assay. The multiplex PCR relied on a mix of 60 forward primers for TCR Vbeta segments and 13 reverse primers for TCR Jbeta segments. The CDR3 region of rearranged TCR beta genes was amplified from genomic DNA with a multiplex PCR assay. On the Illumina HiSeq System, the amplified TCR beta libraries were sequenced as 87-base-pair reads. The original pipeline was this. Across the 500 to 750 repertoires, a later analysis counted approximately 75 million unique TCR beta chains, approximately 10 million of which were shared by at least two donors. Raw reads were error-corrected and collapsed into unique sequences with a nearest-neighbor algorithm that merged closely related sequences to remove PCR and sequencing errors. To assign V, D and J gene segments, CDR3 sequences were aligned to IMGT reference sequences. Each retained sequence needed at least a six-nucleotide match to both a V gene segment and a J gene segment. A rearrangement counted as productive if the CDR3 had no stop codons and remained in frame with V and J, and every other rearrangement counted as non-productive. Following IMGT convention, CDR3 was defined as the stretch from the second conserved V-encoded cysteine to the conserved J-encoded phenylalanine. In an earlier analysis of around 540 of the donors, sequences lacking an unambiguous match to a single V gene segment were excluded. An earlier analysis of just under 600 of the donors called V segments functional above 56.7% productive rearrangements and segregating when the between-donor standard deviation exceeded 5%. A statistical classification framework was built to diagnose cytomegalovirus status from the catalog of TCR beta chain sequences. In a later analysis, TCR nucleotide sequences were compared against IMGT/GENE-DB human TR gene sequences so that V and J genes could be assigned. A later analysis assigned CDR3 sequences and most-parsimonious VDJ recombination scenarios with the TCRdist pipeline. In a later analysis, every TCR beta chain was defined by the combination of its CDR3 amino acid sequence and its V-gene family, and reads without a unique V-gene family were dropped. A later analysis removed 592 highly shared, low-generation-probability nucleotide sequences to deal with suspected cross-contamination and a sequencing artifact. For each public chain, a later analysis derived a clonal expansion index from normalized ranks of inferred template counts within each repertoire. A later analysis computed generation probabilities with a VDJ recombination model fitted to out-of-frame rearrangements, and checked the results against IGoR. Hypergeometric tests were used in a later analysis to score TCR-TCR, TCR-HLA and TCR-CMV co-occurrence, with a repertoire-size bias correction applied to the TCR pairs. In a later analysis, false discovery rates were estimated by permuting HLA or CMV assignments 20 times. In a later analysis, co-occurring TCRs were grouped with DBSCAN, and TCRdist sequence similarity was added when clustering was performed within HLA-allele-positive subsets. Repertoires with fewer than 30,000 or more than 120,000 public chains, plus five repertoires with anomalous nucleotide sharing, were excluded from co-occurrence clustering. TCRdb mirrors the immuneACCESS table, restricted to in-frame sequences. Some clones are absent from its copies; in checked studies, under half trace to an unresolved V gene, and the reason for the others is unknown. V, J and clone size derive from that table, while D and trimming were established from the DNA sequence. For this sample the table gives approximately 90,000 clones, of which about 80% were detected only once. The biggest ten clones account for more than 1.3% of the sample.

The cohort consisted of 600 to 750 healthy bone marrow donors. All cohort members were sampled while nominally healthy, although unrecorded immune exposures were likely present. The donor tested CMV seronegative, placing the donor among the 352 seronegative members of the cohort. Each donor provided a peripheral blood sample, and peripheral blood mononuclear cells were used for TCR beta sequencing. Genomic DNA was extracted from the blood cell samples with the Qiagen DNeasy Blood Extraction Kit. The data stem from a study of cytomegalovirus exposure and HLA in healthy donors (dated by TCRdb to about 2017). Study-wide context: An earlier analysis of approximately 590 of the donors reported 250 to 300 Gb of sequence data and around 110 million unique TCR beta sequences from about 179 million T cells. The number of donors typed differed by locus, with 629-630 for A, B, C, DRB1 and DQB1, approximately 500 for DQA1, 600 to 610 for DPA1, and around 430 for DPB1. Because of strong linkage in the cohort, roughly five DR-DQ haplotypes were treated as single units for association and clustering. The aim of the study was to test whether cataloging public T cell receptors could identify signatures of past pathogen exposure. A later analysis re-examined previously published TCR beta repertoires from 600 to 700 donors and added high-resolution HLA genotyping to investigate patterns of TCR occurrence. On average, around 230,000 unique TCR beta nucleotide sequences were sequenced per donor among 398 genotyped donors of the cohort, with 15% to 20% of those sequences being non-productive. Both class I and class II loci were covered by HLA typing, at four-digit resolution. Donor age, sex, ethnicity and CMV serostatus were compiled alongside the repertoire data. An earlier analysis of a few hundred of the donors applied high-throughput TCR beta sequencing to assess whether each TCR beta V gene segment acted as functional or pseudogenic. About 300 gigabases of sequencing data and 70 million to 85 million unique TCR sequences were included in an early release covering roughly 600 HLA-typed donors. The T cell repertoires of 700 or so subjects were profiled by immunosequencing and related to cytomegalovirus serostatus. In a later genetic analysis, genome-wide SNP genotypes for about three fifths of the 666 donors were used, and that subset was treated as a discovery cohort. Rather than using new phenotypic data, the later analysis identified candidate immune exposures from TCR beta sequences and from how often those sequences occurred across donors. To predict cytomegalovirus infection status, the study combined high-throughput TCR immunosequencing, statistical association of individual TCRs with disease status, and machine learning. A separate validation cohort of approximately 130 different subjects was used in addition to the roughly 720-subject first cohort. Of the 300 to 500 genotyped donors, 81% were placed in the genetic ancestry cluster associated with self-reported Caucasian donors. Every repertoire in the discovery cohort had been generated on one and the same sequencing platform. Overall study outcomes, separate from this receptor: According to a later analysis, most CMV-associated TCR beta chains appeared to be HLA-restricted, and the HLA associations seemed to be driven largely by CMV exposure. A total of about 180 TCR beta chains were listed by the study as associated with cytomegalovirus. Most TCR sequences were seen in very few donors, while some public TCRs were found in many individuals. In a later analysis, several top co-occurrence clusters were reported to appear linked to parvovirus B19, influenza, CMV and Epstein-Barr virus. In a later analysis, TCR association rates were found to vary across HLA loci, with the most associated TCRs seen for DRB1 alleles and the fewest for HLA-C alleles. Correlated functional status among segregating V segments might be attributable to linkage disequilibrium, but an unknown experimental factor could not be ruled out. In an earlier analysis of about 550 of the donors, most TCR beta V segments were observed in productive rearrangements about 87% or about 30% of the time, broadly matching IMGT annotations. Strong co-occurrence of HLA alleles, especially DR and DQ, made assigning TCR associations to individual alleles difficult. Compared with equally common non-associated chains, HLA-associated TCR beta chains in a later analysis were more clonally expanded and had lower generation probabilities. Specific HLA alleles were associated with 16,951 TCR beta sequences at a false discovery rate of 0.05 in a later analysis. V-gene and J-gene trimming of TCR beta chains was associated with a missense DCLRE1C variant in a later genetic analysis, and the association was replicated in an independent cohort. For the cohort, immune exposure information was limited to CMV serostatus. A later genetic analysis reported fewer N-insertions in productive TCRs among donors in an Asian-associated ancestry cluster than the roughly 690-donor mean. In vitro tests confirmed that three of the cytomegalovirus-associated TCR beta chains recognize cytomegalovirus antigens. A further reported finding was that TCR beta sequences accurately predicted the HLA-A and HLA-B alleles for most subjects in the first cohort. The authors suggested that the approach could potentially be generalized to other disease states and immunological phenotypes. Cytomegalovirus status was reported to be diagnosed by the classifier with high specificity and sensitivity in both the original and validation cohorts. Presence/absence analyses assumed roughly uniform sequencing depth across donors, an assumption that may not hold. The earlier analysis of approximately 560 of the donors excluded approximately 17 rarely observed V segments, including chromosome 9 orphons, because counts were too low. Because HLA typing was missing for some donors at each locus, association tests included only the typed subset. A group of highly shared sequence variants was considered likely to be a technical artifact of the sequencing pipeline. In this cohort, only TCR beta chains were sequenced, and detectable features were limited by the absence of alpha or paired-chain data. The 87-base-pair reads could not distinguish some IMGT-functional V segments, including TRBV6-2 and TRBV6-3, so those segments were excluded.

The CDR3 spans 13 residues, from the cysteine through the phenylalanine. The sequence is cut down to CDR3 DNA, 39 bases in frame from base 1. CDR1 and CDR2 are read off the germline V gene as SQVTM and ANQGSEA. The V and J genes are TRBV29-1 and TRBJ1-1, with TRBD1 matching 8 junction bases. The clonotype comes from a male donor in good health and CMV-seronegative. Sequencing used PBMCs. At the DNA level, the sequence is TGCAGCGGTTTCTCTCTCACCACAGGGGGAAGGACCTTT. Translated, it reads CSGFSLTTGGRTF.